The 16 T cell receptor beta chains listed next were all sequenced from one sample in a study of T cell responses to AZD1222 COVID-19 vaccine. Here immunoSEQ multiplex PCR was the method, and the copy in TCRdb shows in-frame clones only, minus some. Of over 70,000 clones in the sample, around 88% were seen once. This sample comprised peripheral blood, obtained on day 0 of MenACWY control vaccination. These receptors were taken from an adult in good health.

This clone was seen only a few times. The chain uses TRBV4-2 and TRBJ1-6; 7 bases agree with TRBD1. The trim removed 4 bases at V and 7 bases at J, leaving 4 bases unmatched. Germline lookup yields CDR1 LGHNA and CDR2 YNFKEQ. The CDR3 covers 14 residues. CDR3 protein: CASSPTGQNSPLHF. The CDR3 region has the DNA TGTGCCAGCAGCCCGACAGGGCAGAATTCACCCCTCCACTTT.

The chain couples TRBV30 to TRBJ2-5; TRBD2 matches 11 bases. This CDR3 contains 16 residues. With 0 bases clipped from V and 3 bases from J, the junction kept 6 bases outside the gene matches. In germline, CDR1 is GTSNPN, CDR2 SVGIG (reference sequence). The CDR3 coding sequence is TGTGCCTGGAGTGTCGGGCTAGCGGGGGGAGAAGAGACCCAGTACTTC. Its protein is CAWSVGLAGGEETQYF. The variable domain in full, with the rest retrieved from reference TRBV30 and TRBJ2-5, is SQTIHQWPATLVQPVGSPLSLECTVEGTSNPNLYWYRQAAGRGLQLLFYSVGIGQISSEVPQNLSASRPQDRQFILSSKKLLLSDSGFYLCAWSVGLAGGEETQYFGPGTRLLVL.

This sequence joins TRBV11-1 and TRBJ1-1, with D unclear. V lost 1 base, J lost 2 bases, and 8 bases lay in between. Germline CDR1 SGHAT, CDR2 FQDESV (reference sequence). The CDR3 runs to 14 residues. The CDR3 is CASSLEGSNTEAFF. CDR3 in DNA: TGTGCCAGCAGCTTAGAGGGTAGCAACACTGAAGCTTTCTTT.

The CDR3 DNA sequence: TGTGCCAGCAGCTCACCCGAATGGGGGCTCAATGAGCAGTTCTTC. Protein sequence: CASSSPEWGLNEQFF. The V gene is TRBV7-9, the J gene TRBJ2-1, with D possibly being TRBD1 (6 bases). The germline gives CDR1 SEHNR, CDR2 FQNEAQ (reference sequence). The CDR3 sequence is 15 residues long. V shed 4 bases and J shed 6 bases, with 16 bases lying between them.

V usage is TRBV6-5 and J usage is TRBJ1-5; TRBD1 might be the D (6 bases). In germline, CDR1 is MNHEY, CDR2 SVGAGI. The CDR3 loop spans 13 amino acids. The germline V and J ends were trimmed by 10 bases and 0 bases, with 10 bases remaining between them. Written as DNA, the CDR3 is TGTGCCACCAAGGACAGTAGCAATCAGCCCCAGCATTTT. It is translated as CATKDSSNQPQHF.

This chain links TRBV4-2 with TRBJ2-7; 7 bases agree with TRBD1. The germline V gene encodes CDR1 LGHNA and CDR2 YNFKEQ. With 1 base clipped from V and 6 bases from J, the junction kept 9 bases outside the gene matches. This CDR3 has 15 residues. The CDR3 DNA follows: TGTGCCAGCAGCCAAGCAGGACAGGAAATAGTCGAGCAGTACTTC. This sequence encodes CASSQAGQEIVEQYF.

This chain uses TRBV3-1 (or the pseudogene TRBV3-2) with TRBJ2-5; possible D gene TRBD2, 5 bases. The CDR3 covers 15 residues. The V gene's germline CDR1 is LGHDT and CDR2 YNNKEL (reference sequence). Trimming shortened V by 0 bases and J by 5 bases, and 13 bases separated the two germline ends. CDR3 residues: CASSQDGGLTETQYF. CDR3 sequence (DNA): TGTGCCAGCAGCCAAGATGGCGGACTTACGGAGACCCAGTACTTC.

The chain recombines TRBV5-4 with TRBJ1-2; D remains unclear. The CDR3 has 14 residues. Trimming took 0 bases from V and 5 from J, leaving 11 bases between them. Germline loops: CDR1 SGHNT, CDR2 YYREEE (reference sequence). CDR3 DNA: TGTGCCAGCAGCTTGGGAGGTGACCCTTATGGCTACACCTTC. Its protein is CASSLGGDPYGYTF.

The chain combines TRBV7-3 with TRBJ2-3; 7 bases map to TRBD2. The CDR3 covers 18 residues. CDR1 is SGHTA and CDR2 is FQGTGA in the germline V gene. The V gene end was trimmed by 2 bases and the J gene end by 0 bases; junction bases not matched to a gene: 11. The CDR3 sequence is CASSLSKGTKGSTDTQYF. In DNA form, the CDR3 reads TGTGCCAGCAGCTTATCGAAAGGGACTAAAGGTAGCACAGATACGCAGTATTTT. Drawing the rest from reference TRBV7-3 and TRBJ2-3, the complete variable domain is GAGVSQTPSNKVTEKGKYVELRCDPISGHTALYWYRQSLGQGPEFLIYFQGTGAADDSGLPNDRFFAVRPEGSVSTLKIQRTERGDSAVYLCASSLSKGTKGSTDTQYFGPGTRLTVL.

The chain uses TRBV28 and TRBJ2-7; D ambiguous. The CDR3 is made up of 15 amino acids. Germline V gene data show CDR1 as MDHEN and CDR2 as SYDVKM. The V end lost 4 bases, the J end lost 0 bases, and 13 bases lay between the germline ends. In DNA form, the CDR3 reads TGTGCCAGCAGTTCTATCCCCGAGAGCTCCTACGAGCAGTACTTC. Translating gives CASSSIPESSYEQYF.

The chain uses TRBV6-5 and TRBJ2-2, with a possible D match to TRBD2 (6 bases). The CDR3 is 16 residues long. V was clipped by 0 bases and J by 3 bases, with 11 bases between them. Germline V gene data show CDR1 as MNHEY and CDR2 as SVGAGI. CDR3 in amino acids: CASSYSRDSYTGELFF. The CDR3 bases are TGTGCCAGCAGTTACTCCCGGGACTCTTACACCGGGGAGCTGTTTTTT.

This sequence joins TRBV5-6 and TRBJ1-6; 7 nucleotides match TRBD1. With 4 bases clipped from V and 8 bases from J, the junction kept 9 bases outside the gene matches. Germline-derived CDR1 and CDR2 are SGHDT and YYEEEE. This CDR3 contains 15 residues. The CDR3: CASSQQTGMDSPLHF. In nucleotides, the CDR3 is TGTGCCAGCAGCCAGCAGACAGGGATGGATTCACCCCTCCACTTT. Full variable domain (outside the CDR3, taken from reference TRBV5-6 and TRBJ1-6): DAGVTQSPTHLIKTRGQQVTLRCSPKSGHDTVSWYQQALGQGPQFIFQYYEEEERQRGNFPDRFSGHQFPNYSSELNVNALLLGDSALYLCASSQQTGMDSPLHFGNGTRLTVT.

This clone showed up just a few times. The junction departs from germline at one end; a sequencing error may be responsible. This chain connects TRBV27 to TRBJ2-7; weak D call: TRBD2 (6 bases). This CDR3 spans 12 amino acids. Germline V gives CDR1 MNHEY, CDR2 SMNVEV (reference sequence). CDR3 bases: TGTGCCAGCGGTTTCGGGGGTCCCGAGCAGTACTTC. Amino acids: CASGFGGPEQYF.

The chain carries TRBV19 and TRBJ1-5; 7 bases match TRBD1. With 6 bases clipped from V and 2 bases from J, the junction kept 7 bases outside the gene matches. This CDR3 has 15 amino acids. The V gene's germline CDR1 is LNHDA and CDR2 SQIVND (reference sequence). The CDR3 region is CASSPQGVGNQPQHF. DNA of the CDR3: TGTGCCAGTAGCCCCCAGGGGGTAGGCAATCAGCCCCAGCATTTT.

The rearrangement uses TRBV9 and TRBJ1-4; no clear D. This CDR3 region has 15 residues. The V gene's germline CDR1 is SGDLS and CDR2 YYNGEE. V was trimmed by 2 bases and J by 2 bases, leaving 10 bases between them. CDR3 coding DNA: TGTGCCAGCAGCGTCGACCGCTCCACTAATGAAAAACTGTTTTTT. Its translation is CASSVDRSTNEKLFF.

The rearrangement joins TRBV10-3 to TRBJ1-6, with a tentative D call TRBD1 (6 bases). Germline-derived CDR1 and CDR2 are ENHRY and SYGVKD. Trimming cost V 10 bases and J 7 bases, with 17 bases left between them. The CDR3 sequence is 14 residues long. In nucleotides, the CDR3 is TGTGCCACCTCTACGGGACAACGAAATTCACCCCTCCACTTT. Translated, it gives CATSTGQRNSPLHF.